These T cell receptor beta chains were read from a single sample in a study of cytomegalovirus exposure and HLA in healthy donors. The method was immunoSEQ multiplex PCR; TCRdb's version includes in-frame clones alone and lacks a portion of them. The sample yields 200,000 to 300,000 clones, around 87% seen once. Input material: PBMCs. These receptor sequences come from a man aged 18 to 30 in good health and CMV-seronegative. CDR3s include the opening cysteine and the closing phenylalanine or tryptophan. Each record gives: J gene, V gene, D gene, clone size, CDR3 DNA, CDR3 protein. A D gene is named only where the DNA matches it firmly. Clone size is shown for a subset of rows, as once, few, many or a class of expanded clone.

TRBJ1-5 | TRBV28 | NA | NA | TGTGCCAGCAGTCCATACCCCCAGGGAAGCAATCAGCCCCAGCATTTT | CASSPYPQGSNQPQHF
TRBJ1-3 | TRBV10-3 | TRBD1 | NA | TGTGCCATCAGAGTCGACAGGGCTGGAAACACCATATATTTT | CAIRVDRAGNTIYF
TRBJ2-6 | TRBV13 | TRBD1 | NA | TGTGCCAGCAGCTTAACAGGGGCTGGGGCCAACGTCCTGACTTTC | CASSLTGAGANVLTF
TRBJ2-7 | TRBV5-1 | TRBD2 | NA | TGCGCCAGCAGCTATACTAGCGGGGACGGGGAGTACTTC | CASSYTSGDGEYF
TRBJ1-6 | TRBV5-1 | NA | few | TGCGCCAGCAGCTCGACCGGGACATTGGATTCACCCCTCCACTTT | CASSSTGTLDSPLHF
TRBJ1-2 | TRBV10-3 | NA | NA | TGTGCCATCAGTGATCTGTTAGATGGCTACACCTTC | CAISDLLDGYTF
TRBJ1-2 | TRBV7-2 | NA | NA | TGTGCCAGCAGCTTAGAGTGGGGGGGTGGCTACACCTTC | CASSLEWGGGYTF
TRBJ1-4 | TRBV5-6 | NA | many | TGTGCCAGCAGCTTGGTCAGGGATGAAAAACTGTTTTTT | CASSLVRDEKLFF
TRBJ2-3 | TRBV7-3 | TRBD2 | NA | TGTGCCAGCAGCCCCTGGGGGACTAGCTCTAGCACAGATACGCAGTATTTT | CASSPWGTSSSTDTQYF
TRBJ2-5 | TRBV6-1 | NA | NA | TGTGCCAGCAGTGGATTAGACAGGCGGCAAGAGACCCAGTACTTC | CASSGLDRRQETQYF
TRBJ2-1 | TRBV4-1 | NA | NA | TGCGCCAGCAGCCAGTTGGGGTTCACGGGACTGTACAATGAGCAGTTCTTC | CASSQLGFTGLYNEQFF
TRBJ1-5 | TRBV19 | NA | NA | TGTGCCAGTAGTAGGACAGAAAATCAGCCCCAGCATTTT | CASSRTENQPQHF
TRBJ2-7 | TRBV20-1 | TRBD2 | NA | TGCAGTGCTAGACCGGGGGGCGAGCAGTACTTC | CSARPGGEQYF
TRBJ2-7 | TRBV27 | TRBD1 | NA | TGTGCCACCGGGGTTGGGGACAGCCCCTACGAGCAGTACTTC | CATGVGDSPYEQYF
TRBJ2-7 | TRBV7-2 | TRBD1 | NA | TGTGCCAGCAGCTTACAGACAGGGGGCTACGAGCAGTACTTC | CASSLQTGGYEQYF
TRBJ2-1 | TRBV29-1 | TRBD2 | NA | TGCAGCGGCATGGGACTAGTAGACAATGAGCAGTTCTTC | CSGMGLVDNEQFF
TRBJ1-6 | TRBV6-5 | NA | NA | TGTGCCAGCAGTTACTCTCTGAGCTCCTATAATTCACCCCTCCACTTT | CASSYSLSSYNSPLHF
TRBJ2-1 | TRBV7-2 | TRBD2 | NA | TGTGCCAGCAGCCTTGGGACTAGCGGATACAATGAGCAGTTCTTC | CASSLGTSGYNEQFF
TRBJ2-7 | TRBV7-9 | NA | NA | TGTGCCAGCAGCCATAAGACAGCCTCCTACGAGCAGTACTTC | CASSHKTASYEQYF
TRBJ2-4 | TRBV30 | NA | NA | TGTGCCTGGAGTAGCGGCAAAAACATTCAGTACTTC | CAWSSGKNIQYF
TRBJ2-5 | TRBV20-1 | TRBD1 | NA | TGCAGTGGACAGGGTGAGGAGACCCAGTACTTC | CSGQGEETQYF
TRBJ1-5 | TRBV28 | NA | NA | TGTGCCAGCAGTTTAGGACAGCTGGTGAGTCAGCCCCAGCATTTT | CASSLGQLVSQPQHF
TRBJ1-2 | TRBV7-9 | NA | NA | TGTGCCAGCAGCTTAAAGCAAGGAGATGGCTACACCTTC | CASSLKQGDGYTF
TRBJ2-6 | TRBV28 | TRBD1 | NA | TGTGCCAGCAGTCCAGGGGGCGCGTCTGGGGCCAACGTCCTGACTTTC | CASSPGGASGANVLTF
TRBJ1-3 | TRBV28 | NA | NA | TGTGCCAGCAGCCCCCCTGACCGACAGTACTCTGGAAACACCATATATTTT | CASSPPDRQYSGNTIYF
TRBJ2-7 | TRBV4-1 | TRBD1 | NA | TGCGCCAGCAGCAAACCGGGACAGAGCTACGAGCAGTACTTC | CASSKPGQSYEQYF
TRBJ2-3 | TRBV28 | NA | NA | TGTGCCAGCACCGCAGGGGCGTGGGATACGCAGTATTTT | CASTAGAWDTQYF